The 17 T cell receptor beta chains given below trace back to one sample, sequenced in a study of CD8+ T cells in alopecia areata. Treatment defined: oral pan-JAK inhibitor, 5-10 mg twice daily. RNA extraction was followed by reverse transcription into cDNA, which acted as the sequencing template. TCRdb's table, derived via immunoSEQ multiplex PCR, lists solely in-frame clones and lacks some. The repertoire includes fewer than 350,000 clones, roughly 64% of them detected once, and over 1.5% sits in the top ten. This material consisted of CD4+ T cells sorted from blood, taken at week 24, from a patient treated with tofacitinib. The receptor source for this set is a human donor with alopecia areata.

As DNA, the CDR3 is TGTGCCAGCAGTCCGGGTTTGTTGGGACTCACAGATACGCAGTATTTT. Translating it yields CASSPGLLGLTDTQYF. This sequence joins TRBV5-6 and TRBJ2-3, with D perhaps matching TRBD2 (6 bases). The germline V gene encodes CDR1 SGHDT and CDR2 YYEEEE. CDR3 length: 16 residues. V lost 5 bases and J 2 bases, leaving 18 bases between the germline ends.

The genes are TRBV5-4 and TRBJ2-5; no clear D. Per germline, CDR1 SGHNT and CDR2 YYREEE (reference sequence). CDR3 length: 13 residues. The V and J ends lost 2 bases and 5 bases respectively, with 10 bases between them. The CDR3 region has the DNA TGTGCCAGCAGCTTCCCCTCCGATGAGACCCAGTACTTC. Amino acid sequence: CASSFPSDETQYF.

This clone has ten or more counts. This sample includes further DNA sequences coding for the same CDR3. The chain links TRBV14 to TRBJ2-7, with 13 positions matching TRBD2. This CDR3 is 15 amino acids long. In germline, CDR1 is SGHDN, CDR2 FVKESK. The V segment lost 4 bases and the J segment 3 bases; nucleotides outside the gene matches: 3. CDR3: CASSPGLAGLYEQYF. CDR3 DNA sequence: TGTGCCAGCAGCCCGGGACTAGCGGGGCTCTACGAGCAGTACTTC. The full variable domain, with the rest looked up from reference TRBV14 and TRBJ2-7, is EAGVTQFPSHSVIEKGQTVTLRCDPISGHDNLYWYRRVMGKEIKFLLHFVKESKQDESGMPNNRFLAERTGGTYSTLKVQPAELEDSGVYFCASSPGLAGLYEQYFGPGTRLTVT.

The rearrangement joins TRBV7-9 to TRBJ1-5; perhaps TRBD1 as D (6 bases). Trimming left V 4 bases short and J 4 bases short, with 11 bases between. The CDR3 has 14 residues. Germline CDR1 and CDR2: SEHNR and FQNEAQ (reference sequence). The CDR3 bases are TGTGCCAGCAGCTCGGGACAAAAGAATCAGCCCCAGCATTTT. It encodes CASSSGQKNQPQHF. Full variable domain (outside the CDR3, taken from reference TRBV7-9 and TRBJ1-5): DTGVSQNPRHKITKRGQNVTFRCDPISEHNRLYWYRQTLGQGPEFLTYFQNEAQLEKSRLLSDRFSAERPKGSFSTLEIQRTEQGDSAMYLCASSSGQKNQPQHFGDGTRLSIL.

This sequence joins TRBV4-1 and TRBJ2-7, with 7 nucleotides matching TRBD1. The V gene end was trimmed by 1 base and the J gene end by 1 base; junction bases not matched to a gene: 1. CDR1 MGHRA and CDR2 YSYEKL come from the germline V gene. CDR3 length: 14 amino acids. The CDR3 nucleotides are TGCGCCAGCAGCCAAGTGGGACAGTCCTACGAGCAGTACTTC. Amino acids: CASSQVGQSYEQYF.

J is TRBJ1-1 and V is TRBV10-3; TRBD1 matches 7 bases. Germline V gene lookup returns CDR1 ENHRY and CDR2 SYGVKD. The ends lost 3 bases at V and 6 bases at J; junction bases unmatched: 13. This CDR3 is 16 amino acids long. The CDR3 is CAISETGALPSAEAFF. CDR3 DNA: TGTGCCATCAGTGAAACAGGGGCCCTGCCGAGCGCTGAAGCTTTCTTT.

Worth noting for this clone: This same CDR3 is encoded by further DNA sequences in the sample. J is TRBJ2-6 and V is TRBV30; D is undetermined. The V end lost 0 bases, the J end lost 1 base, and 1 base lay between the germline ends. From germline, CDR1 is GTSNPN and CDR2 SVGIG (reference sequence). This CDR3 region has 13 residues. The CDR3 region has the DNA TGTGCCTGGAGTGTTTCTGGGGCCAACGTCCTGACTTTC. Its translation: CAWSVSGANVLTF.

The chain combines TRBV7-9 with TRBJ2-5, with D perhaps matching TRBD2 (5 bases). The CDR3 runs 15 residues. Looked up from germline, CDR1 is SEHNR and CDR2 is FQNEAQ (reference sequence). Trimming cost V 2 bases and J 4 bases, with 14 bases left between them. The CDR3 DNA is TGTGCCAGCAGCTTATATTCGGGGTTGGGAGAGACCCAGTACTTC. Translated, it gives CASSLYSGLGETQYF.

This clone has just a few counts. This rearrangement joins TRBV5-1 to TRBJ2-1, with TRBD1 matching over 8 bases. The CDR3 has 16 amino acids. The V gene's germline CDR1 is SGHRS and CDR2 YFSETQ. The V segment lost 5 bases and the J segment 5 bases; nucleotides outside the gene matches: 12. The CDR3 sequence: CASRILPGQANNEQFF. The CDR3 region has the DNA TGCGCCAGCAGGATTCTGCCGGGACAGGCCAACAATGAGCAGTTCTTC.

The rearrangement uses TRBV15 and TRBJ1-1; the match to TRBD1 covers 11 bases. Germline-derived CDR1 and CDR2 are LNHNV and YYDKDF (reference sequence). Trimming removed 2 bases from V and 1 base from J; junction bases left unmatched: 3. The CDR3 contains 16 residues. The CDR3 DNA sequence: TGTGCCACCAGCAGACCGGGACAGGGGGAGAACACTGAAGCTTTCTTT. This encodes CATSRPGQGENTEAFF.

This clone was counted between two and nine times. The rearrangement uses TRBV9 and TRBJ1-6; D remains unclear. There are 17 residues in the CDR3. Trimming pared 0 bases from V and 7 bases from J, leaving 17 bases between. The germline gives CDR1 SGDLS, CDR2 YYNGEE. This chain's CDR3 is CASSVDWESPPNSPLHF. The CDR3, as DNA: TGTGCCAGCAGCGTAGATTGGGAATCGCCGCCAAATTCACCCCTCCACTTT.

The V call is TRBV7-2, the J call TRBJ2-3, with TRBD2 matching 12 bases. V was clipped by 3 bases and J by 5 bases; unmatched bases: 6. Germline loops: CDR1 SGHTA, CDR2 FQGNSA. CDR3 length: 16 residues. The CDR3 here is CASSFNLAGGIDTQYF. The CDR3, as DNA: TGTGCCAGCAGCTTCAACCTAGCGGGGGGGATAGATACGCAGTATTTT. Variable domain in full (rest from reference TRBV7-2 and TRBJ2-3): GAGVSQSPSNKVTEKGKDVELRCDPISGHTALYWYRQSLGQGLEFLIYFQGNSAPDKSGLPSDRFSAERTGGSVSTLTIQRTQQEDSAVYLCASSFNLAGGIDTQYFGPGTRLTVL.

V is TRBV5-4 and J is TRBJ2-7; no clear D gene. Germline V gene sequence: CDR1 SGHNT, CDR2 YYREEE (reference sequence). V lost 0 bases and J lost 2, with 6 bases in between. This CDR3 is 13 amino acids long. Here the CDR3 reads CASSLEVPYEQYF. In nucleotides, the CDR3 is TGTGCCAGCAGCTTGGAGGTCCCCTACGAGCAGTACTTC.

The chain uses TRBV4-1 and TRBJ1-1; D is undetermined. The V gene lost 1 base and the J gene lost 8 bases, with 11 bases spanning the gap. CDR1 and CDR2 (germline): MGHRA, YSYEKL. There are 13 residues in the CDR3. The CDR3 DNA sequence: TGCGCCAGCAGCCAAGGACGGCGCCAAGAAGCTTTCTTT. Residues: CASSQGRRQEAFF.

This clone was observed a handful of times. This chain connects TRBV6-5 to TRBJ2-7; TRBD1 agrees at 7 bases. V lost 5 bases and J lost 2; bases outside the gene matches: 9. CDR1 and CDR2 (germline): MNHEY, SVGAGI. This CDR3 has 15 residues. DNA of the CDR3: TGTGCCAGCAGTCCCCGACAGGGTGCCGCCTACGAGCAGTACTTC. Translation gives CASSPRQGAAYEQYF.

The genes are TRBV10-2 and TRBJ1-2; D ambiguous. CDR1 is WSHSY and CDR2 is SAAADI in the germline V gene. Trimming took off 6 bases at V and 6 bases at J, with 8 bases between the two ends. The CDR3 spans 11 residues. CDR3 coding DNA: TGCGCCAGCAGGGAGGGTAATGGCTACACCTTC. Translated, it gives CASREGNGYTF.

The chain links TRBV6-5 to TRBJ2-1; 7 nucleotides match TRBD2. CDR1 MNHEY and CDR2 SVGAGI come from the germline V gene. The V gene end was trimmed by 5 bases and the J gene end by 10 bases; junction bases not matched to a gene: 8. The CDR3 extends over 13 amino acids. CDR3 sequence: CASSRSSGAEQFF. The CDR3 DNA is TGTGCCAGCAGTCGATCTAGCGGAGCGGAGCAGTTCTTC.